A single sample is the source of the 29 T cell receptor beta chains below, sequenced in a study of blood T cell repertoires in COVID-19. Method: immunoSEQ multiplex PCR; TCRdb's copy keeps in-frame clones and lacks some. The sample gives 93,000 or so clones, roughly 90% of which show up once; approximately 3.4% is in the top ten. The sample taken for sequencing was peripheral blood. These receptors all stem from a woman aged 60-75 years with acute or convalescent COVID-19.

The CDR3 here is CASGYRGLGYTF. CDR3 in DNA: TGTGCCAGCGGATACAGGGGGCTAGGCTACACCTTC. This chain uses TRBV28 with TRBJ1-2; TRBD1 matches at 9 bases. From germline, CDR1 is MDHEN and CDR2 SYDVKM. CDR3 length: 12 residues. The junction had 6 bases not matched to a gene; V was cut back by 8 bases and J by 8 bases.

V and J are TRBV13 and TRBJ1-2; 9 bases align to TRBD1. This CDR3 is 16 amino acids long. With V trimmed by 1 base and J by 2 bases, 5 bases remained unmatched. The germline V gene encodes CDR1 PRHDT and CDR2 FYEKMQ (reference sequence). CDR3 sequence (DNA): TGTGCCAGCAGCTTAGAACAGGGGGCTAGGAACTATGGCTACACCTTC. This encodes CASSLEQGARNYGYTF.

V usage is TRBV6-4 and J usage is TRBJ2-7; 8 bases agree with TRBD2. The V gene end was trimmed by 7 bases and the J gene end by 7 bases; junction bases not matched to a gene: 24. The CDR3 is made up of 18 amino acids. Germline CDR1 MRHNA, CDR2 SNTAGT. As DNA, the CDR3 is TGTGCCAGCACTTATACCGTAGCGGGAATTCACCCTACGGGGGAGCAGTACGTC. This sequence encodes CASTYTVAGIHPTGEQYV.

The J gene is TRBJ1-1, the V gene TRBV28, with D unclear. The V end was cut by 4 bases, the J end by 3 bases, with 9 bases between. Germline V gene sequence: CDR1 MDHEN, CDR2 SYDVKM. The CDR3 runs 13 residues. The DNA for the CDR3 is TGTGCCAGCAGTTCCCCACCGGACACTGAAGCTTTCTTT. Translating it yields CASSSPPDTEAFF.

This clone was seen more than once but under ten times. Additional DNA sequences in this sample encode the identical CDR3. This chain uses TRBV3-1 (or the pseudogene TRBV3-2) with TRBJ1-1; D possibly corresponds to TRBD1 (5 bases). V was pared by 2 bases and J by 5 bases, with 6 bases between. Germline V gene lookup returns CDR1 LGHDT and CDR2 YNNKEL (reference sequence). CDR3 length: 12 residues. CDR3 nucleotides: TGTGCCAGCAGCCAACCAGGGACTGAAGCTTTCTTT. Its translation is CASSQPGTEAFF.

The chain recombines TRBV18 with TRBJ2-1; TRBD2 aligns across 14 bases. This CDR3 region has 16 residues. The V segment lost 10 bases and the J segment 0 bases; nucleotides outside the gene matches: 5. Germline CDR1 is KGHSH and CDR2 is LQKENI. CDR3 sequence reads: CATQGLAGGSYNEQFF. CDR3 DNA: TGTGCCACTCAAGGACTAGCGGGGGGCTCCTACAATGAGCAGTTCTTC.

The chain links TRBV2 to TRBJ1-1; TRBD1 is a possible D gene (5 bases). CDR1 is SNHLY, CDR2 FYNNEI, per germline. The CDR3 extends over 13 amino acids. Trimming cost V 4 bases and J 8 bases, with 14 bases left between them. The DNA for the CDR3 is TGTGCCAGCAGTGCCCGCCCCGGGGGGGAAGCTTTCTTT. Amino acids: CASSARPGGEAFF. Looking up the rest from reference TRBV2 and TRBJ1-1 gives the full variable domain: EPEVTQTPSHQVTQMGQEVILRCVPISNHLYFYWYRQILGQKVEFLVSFYNNEISEKSEIFDDQFSVERPDGSNFTLKIRSTKLEDSAMYFCASSARPGGEAFFGQGTRLTVV.

The chain carries TRBV6-5 and TRBJ2-3; D unresolved. Per germline, CDR1 MNHEY and CDR2 SVGAGI. The CDR3 has 14 amino acids. The ends were cut back, 7 bases at V and 4 bases at J, with 15 bases in the middle. Written as DNA, the CDR3 is TGTGCCAGCAAAAAGCTCCAGACTGCAGATACGCAGTATTTT. This encodes CASKKLQTADTQYF.

This clone was counted once. The chain employs TRBV6-5 and TRBJ1-1; maybe TRBD1 (5 bases). Trimming removed 7 bases from V and 0 bases from J, with 12 bases in between. CDR3 length: 14 amino acids. Germline CDR1 reads MNHEY; CDR2 reads SVGAGI. CDR3 sequence reads: CASKPGHLNTEAFF. CDR3 sequence (DNA): TGTGCCAGCAAACCCGGACACCTGAACACTGAAGCTTTCTTT.

This clone turned up a few times. Written as DNA, the CDR3 is TGTGCCAGCAGCAGACTGGCCTACGAGCAGTACTTC. Its protein is CASSRLAYEQYF. The chain uses TRBV6-2 or TRBV6-3 and TRBJ2-7; no clear D gene. The CDR3 contains 12 residues. With 6 bases removed from V and 2 bases from J, the gap between germline ends came to 8 bases. CDR1 is MNHEY and CDR2 is SVGEGT in the germline V gene.

V and J are TRBV19 and TRBJ2-7; D perhaps matches TRBD1 (5 bases). The germline CDR1 and CDR2 sequences are LNHDA and SQIVND (reference sequence). The CDR3 has 11 residues. Trimming left V 7 bases short and J 3 bases short, with 7 bases between. The chain's CDR3 is CASKGIYEQYF. In DNA, the CDR3 is TGTGCCAGTAAGGGGATCTACGAGCAGTACTTC.

The V gene is TRBV27, the J gene TRBJ2-7; tentative D call: TRBD2 (5 bases). The V end lost 5 bases, the J end lost 6 bases, and 23 bases lay between the germline ends. The CDR3 runs 16 residues. The germline V gene has CDR1 MNHEY and CDR2 SMNVEV (reference sequence). CDR3 sequence reads: CASSRTGGASPSEQYF. CDR3 DNA: TGTGCCAGCAGTCGGACCGGAGGAGCATCTCCGTCCGAGCAGTACTTC.

The chain carries TRBV6-5 and TRBJ2-1; 12 bases are a match to TRBD2. The CDR3 has 15 amino acids. With 2 bases clipped from V and 6 bases from J, the junction kept 2 bases outside the gene matches. In germline, CDR1 is MNHEY, CDR2 SVGAGI. CDR3 DNA sequence: TGTGCCAGCAGTTACCCGGGACTAGCGGGCAATGAGCAGTTCTTC. Protein: CASSYPGLAGNEQFF.

The chain recombines TRBV7-8 with TRBJ2-2; D remains unclear. V was trimmed by 4 bases and J by 1 base, leaving 10 bases between them. This CDR3 has 15 amino acids. From germline, CDR1 is SGHVS and CDR2 FQNEAQ. The CDR3 spells CASSSRSGNTGELFF. CDR3 nucleotides: TGTGCCAGCAGCTCCCGATCAGGGAACACCGGGGAGCTGTTTTTT.

DNA of the CDR3: TGTGCCAGCAGTACTACAGGTTCCAATCAGCCCCAGCATTTT. This encodes CASSTTGSNQPQHF. V usage is TRBV25-1 and J usage is TRBJ1-5; perhaps TRBD1 as D (5 bases). CDR3 length: 14 residues. CDR1 and CDR2 from the germline V gene are MGHDK and SYGVNS. V was clipped by 5 bases and J by 3 bases, with 11 bases between them.

CDR3 region: CASSLRLVAANTGELFF. CDR3 bases: TGTGCCAGCAGTTTACGCCTAGTGGCTGCGAACACCGGGGAGCTGTTTTTT. The J gene is TRBJ2-2, the V gene TRBV28; D remains ambiguous. Per the germline V gene, CDR1 is MDHEN and CDR2 is SYDVKM. Trimming removed 2 bases from V and 0 bases from J, with 13 bases in between. This CDR3 contains 17 residues.

This clone was observed a few times. The V call is TRBV19, the J call TRBJ1-2; the D gene is possibly TRBD1 (6 bases). Germline-derived CDR1 and CDR2 are LNHDA and SQIVND (reference sequence). The CDR3 sequence is 14 residues long. V was trimmed by 5 bases and J by 2 bases, leaving 12 bases between them. The chain's CDR3 is CASSADRSNYGYTF. In nucleotides, the CDR3 is TGTGCCAGTAGTGCTGACAGGAGCAACTATGGCTACACCTTC.

J is TRBJ2-1 and V is TRBV5-1; 9 nucleotides match TRBD2. Germline CDR1 reads SGHRS; CDR2 reads YFSETQ. This CDR3 region has 14 residues. V dropped 0 bases and J dropped 8; count of bases not matched to a gene: 3. The chain's CDR3 is CASSLAGTSYEQFF. The CDR3 region has the DNA TGCGCCAGCAGCTTGGCCGGGACTAGCTATGAGCAGTTCTTC. Full variable domain (remainder filled in from reference TRBV5-1 and TRBJ2-1): KAGVTQTPRYLIKTRGQQVTLSCSPISGHRSVSWYQQTPGQGLQFLFEYFSETQRNKGNFPGRFSGRQFSNSRSEMNVSTLELGDSALYLCASSLAGTSYEQFFGPGTRLTVL.

The chain has TRBV6-5 and TRBJ1-2; a possible D gene is TRBD1 (6 bases). This CDR3 is built from 15 residues. Looked up from germline, CDR1 is MNHEY and CDR2 is SVGAGI. The ends were cut back, 5 bases at V and 1 base at J, with 14 bases in the middle. The CDR3 region is CASSQETGRNYGYTF. Written as DNA, the CDR3 is TGTGCCAGCAGTCAGGAGACAGGCCGTAACTATGGCTACACCTTC.

The V and J genes are TRBV4-1 and TRBJ1-1; possibly TRBD1 for D (6 bases). The CDR3 has 13 amino acids. Germline CDR1 is MGHRA and CDR2 is YSYEKL. V gave up 5 bases and J gave up 5 bases, with 12 bases separating them. CDR3 sequence (DNA): TGCGCCAGCAGCGAACAGGGAAGGACTGAAGCTTTCTTT. The encoded protein is CASSEQGRTEAFF.

This clone was seen a handful of times. This chain connects TRBV6-1 to TRBJ1-1; D remains ambiguous. The germline gives CDR1 MNHNS, CDR2 SASEGT. Deletions cut 0 bases from V and 2 bases from J, with 7 bases between. The CDR3 spans 14 residues. The CDR3 coding sequence is TGTGCCAGCAGTGAAGCGCACAGTAACACTGAAGCTTTCTTT. Amino acid sequence: CASSEAHSNTEAFF.

The chain combines TRBV28 with TRBJ2-7; 11 bases align to TRBD1. This CDR3 has 15 amino acids. Germline V gene data show CDR1 as MDHEN and CDR2 as SYDVKM. With 2 bases clipped from V and 4 bases from J, the junction kept 4 bases outside the gene matches. The CDR3 is CASSLGGTGGYEQYV. Here the CDR3 DNA reads TGTGCCAGCAGTTTAGGGGGGACAGGGGGATACGAGCAGTACGTC.

The V call is TRBV4-1, the J call TRBJ1-2; TRBD1 agrees at 11 bases. Germline values: CDR1 MGHRA, CDR2 YSYEKL. This CDR3 comprises 19 residues. J lost 8 bases, V lost 0 bases, and 17 bases had no gene match. CDR3 in DNA: TGCGCCAGCAGCCAAGATCGGAGGGAGAGGGGGACAGGGGGGCGAGGCTACACCTTC. Translation: CASSQDRRERGTGGRGYTF.

The V and J genes are TRBV7-3 and TRBJ2-2; 7 nucleotides match TRBD2. V trimming: 5 bases; J trimming: 3 bases; junction bases outside the gene matches: 3. The CDR3 is 14 amino acids. Per germline, CDR1 SGHTA and CDR2 FQGTGA. The CDR3 reads CASSLAGDTGELFF. The CDR3 bases are TGTGCCAGCAGCCTCGCGGGGGACACCGGGGAGCTGTTTTTT.

The chain carries TRBV29-1 and TRBJ1-1, with 7 nucleotides matching TRBD1. Trimming at V came to 4 bases and at J to 1 base, leaving 0 bases not matched to a gene. This CDR3 spans 12 amino acids. Germline CDR1 reads SQVTM; CDR2 reads ANQGSEA. As DNA, the CDR3 is TGCAGCGTTGGGACAGGGAACACTGAAGCTTTCTTT. Its protein is CSVGTGNTEAFF.

The rearrangement uses TRBV5-4 and TRBJ1-2; no clear D. CDR1 and CDR2 from the germline V gene are SGHNT and YYREEE (reference sequence). The V end was cut by 5 bases, the J end by 7 bases, with 18 bases between. This CDR3 region has 14 residues. In nucleotides, the CDR3 is TGTGCCAGCAGTTCAGATCCGGGTTTGGGTGGCTACACCTTC. This sequence encodes CASSSDPGLGGYTF.

This chain links TRBV7-8 with TRBJ1-2, with no clear D. Germline V gene sequence: CDR1 SGHVS, CDR2 FQNEAQ. The CDR3 length is 15 residues. V lost 2 bases and J lost 0, with 10 bases in between. The CDR3: CASSLTATTNYGYTF. The CDR3 DNA reads TGTGCCAGCAGCTTAACAGCTACCACTAACTATGGCTACACCTTC. The full variable domain, in which reference TRBV7-8 and TRBJ1-2 provide the parts outside the CDR3, is GAGVSQSPRYKVAKRGQDVALRCDPISGHVSLFWYQQALGQGPEFLTYFQNEAQLDKSGLPSDRFFAERPEGSVSTLKIQRTQQEDSAVYLCASSLTATTNYGYTFGSGTRLTVV.

CDR3: CASSMREGRYEQFF. The CDR3 DNA sequence: TGTGCCAGCAGTATGAGGGAGGGCCGGTATGAGCAGTTCTTC. V and J are TRBV2 and TRBJ2-1; 7 bases are shared with TRBD2. With 5 bases clipped from V and 8 bases from J, the junction kept 9 bases outside the gene matches. CDR3 length: 14 residues. Germline V gives CDR1 SNHLY, CDR2 FYNNEI.

Only a few counts were recorded for this clone. This chain uses TRBV5-1 with TRBJ2-3; 9 bases line up with TRBD2. The CDR3 is 16 residues long. The germline gives CDR1 SGHRS, CDR2 YFSETQ. V lost 3 bases to trimming and J lost 1 base; unmatched junction nucleotides: 6. CDR3 sequence (DNA): TGCGCCAGCAGCTCAGTACTAGCGGGCGGCACAGATACGCAGTATTTT. Translated, it gives CASSSVLAGGTDTQYF.